This TCR beta chain was captured in a study of cytomegalovirus exposure and HLA in healthy donors. Broader study findings: Rarity held for most TCR sequences, but there were some public TCRs that occurred in many donors.

Trimming left V 4 bases short and J 4 bases short, with 11 bases between. CDR3 length: 14 residues. CDR1 is SGHDN and CDR2 is FVKESK in the germline V gene. Using immunoSEQ multiplex PCR, the repertoire was profiled, and TCRdb retains in-frame clones only, with some absent. The sample contains about 54,000 clones, roughly nine tenths of which appear only once. Regarding this clone: Its antigen is undetermined.

Sequencing input: PBMCs. This receptor was obtained from a woman under 30 in good health and CMV-seropositive. J is TRBJ1-3 and V is TRBV14; unclear D gene. The CDR3 coding sequence is TGTGCCAGCAGCCGTGTCCGTAGCGGAAACACCATATATTTT. It codes for CASSRVRSGNTIYF.